Below are 6 T cell receptor beta chains sequenced from a single sample in a study of shared clonotypes between healthy human individuals. Sequencing used immunoSEQ multiplex PCR; TCRdb keeps in-frame clones, though not all of them. This sample yields 950,000 to 1,100,000 clones, of which approximately 72% are seen a single time; 1.4% belongs to the top ten. Input material: memory CD4+ T cells sorted from blood. Subset described: CD45RA-negative fraction. Receptors were obtained from a man between 18 and 29 years old in good health.

This clone occurred once. This rearrangement joins TRBV13 to TRBJ1-1; 7 bases align to TRBD1. The V and J ends lost 5 bases and 1 base, in that order; junction bases with no gene match: 10. The CDR3 extends over 16 amino acids. CDR1 and CDR2 (germline): PRHDT, FYEKMQ (reference sequence). The CDR3 sequence: CASSHTAGQANTEAFF. The CDR3 DNA reads as TGTGCCAGCAGCCATACTGCCGGACAGGCGAACACTGAAGCTTTCTTT.

The rearrangement links TRBV9 to TRBJ2-5; D is possibly TRBD2 (5 bases). The CDR3 contains 13 residues. Germline CDR1 SGDLS, CDR2 YYNGEE. The V and J ends lost 2 bases and 9 bases respectively, with 14 bases between them. The CDR3 spells CASSVSTLGAQYF. The CDR3 DNA reads TGTGCCAGCAGCGTGTCAACGCTCGGGGCCCAGTACTTC.

This chain joins TRBV11-3 and TRBJ2-5; tentatively, D is TRBD1 (6 bases). This CDR3 contains 16 residues. Germline V CDR1 and CDR2: SGHNT, YENEEA. Deletions cut 0 bases from V and 4 bases from J, with 15 bases between. The CDR3 region has the DNA TGTGCCAGCAGCTTAGAGGCAAGGGGCAGGGGAGAGACCCAGTACTTC. Protein: CASSLEARGRGETQYF. Full variable domain (rest looked up from reference TRBV11-3 and TRBJ2-5): EAGVVQSPRYKIIEKKQPVAFWCNPISGHNTLYWYLQNLGQGPELLIRYENEEAVDDSQLPKDRFSAERLKGVDSTLKIQPAELGDSAVYLCASSLEARGRGETQYFGPGTRLLVL.

The chain recombines TRBV5-1 with TRBJ2-1, with 15 positions matching TRBD2. The germline gives CDR1 SGHRS, CDR2 YFSETQ. Germline trimming cut 3 bases from V and 6 bases from J; bases unmatched to any gene: 7. The CDR3 runs 17 residues. In DNA, the CDR3 is TGCGCCAGCAGCTCTGGACTAGCGGGAGGGCCTCTCAATGAGCAGTTCTTC. Amino acid sequence: CASSSGLAGGPLNEQFF.

The chain recombines TRBV5-4 with TRBJ1-6; D possibly corresponds to TRBD1 (5 bases). Deletions cut 4 bases from V and 9 bases from J, with 17 bases between. CDR1 SGHNT and CDR2 YYREEE come from the germline V gene (reference sequence). The CDR3 contains 15 residues. The CDR3 is CASSNEGLPGSPLHF. The CDR3 nucleotides read TGTGCCAGCAGCAACGAGGGGCTGCCGGGTTCACCCCTCCACTTT.

The chain is built from TRBV5-1 and TRBJ2-1; TRBD2 aligns across 10 bases. V dropped 1 base and J dropped 8; count of bases not matched to a gene: 15. Germline CDR1 reads SGHRS; CDR2 reads YFSETQ. The CDR3 extends over 18 amino acids. CDR3 nucleotide sequence: TGCGCCAGCAGCTTGAGGACTAGCGGACTGAAAGGTAGTGATGAGCAGTTCTTC. Translated: CASSLRTSGLKGSDEQFF.